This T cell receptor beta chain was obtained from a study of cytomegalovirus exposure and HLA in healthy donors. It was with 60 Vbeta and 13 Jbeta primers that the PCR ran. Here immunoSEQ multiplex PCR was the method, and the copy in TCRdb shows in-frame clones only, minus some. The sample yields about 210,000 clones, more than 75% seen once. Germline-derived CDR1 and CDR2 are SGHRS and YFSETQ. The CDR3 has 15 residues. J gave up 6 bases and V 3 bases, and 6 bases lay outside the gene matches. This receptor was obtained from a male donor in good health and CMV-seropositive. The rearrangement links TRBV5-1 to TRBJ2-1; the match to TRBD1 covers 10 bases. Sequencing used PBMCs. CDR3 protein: CASSSGTGVSNEQFF. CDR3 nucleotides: TGCGCCAGCAGCTCCGGGACAGGGGTGAGCAATGAGCAGTTCTTC.